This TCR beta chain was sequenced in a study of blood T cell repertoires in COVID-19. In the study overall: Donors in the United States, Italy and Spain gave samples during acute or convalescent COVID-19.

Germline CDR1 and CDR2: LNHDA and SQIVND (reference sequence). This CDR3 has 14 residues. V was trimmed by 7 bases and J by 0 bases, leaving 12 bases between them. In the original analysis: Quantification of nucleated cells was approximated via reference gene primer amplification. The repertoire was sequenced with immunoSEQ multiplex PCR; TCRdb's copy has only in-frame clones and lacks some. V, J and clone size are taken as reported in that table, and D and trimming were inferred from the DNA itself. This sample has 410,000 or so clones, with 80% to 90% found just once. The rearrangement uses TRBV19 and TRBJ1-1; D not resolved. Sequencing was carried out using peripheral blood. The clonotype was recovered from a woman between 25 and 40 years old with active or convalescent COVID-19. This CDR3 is CASTKEAVNTEAFF. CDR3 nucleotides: TGTGCCAGTACCAAGGAGGCGGTGAACACTGAAGCTTTCTTT.